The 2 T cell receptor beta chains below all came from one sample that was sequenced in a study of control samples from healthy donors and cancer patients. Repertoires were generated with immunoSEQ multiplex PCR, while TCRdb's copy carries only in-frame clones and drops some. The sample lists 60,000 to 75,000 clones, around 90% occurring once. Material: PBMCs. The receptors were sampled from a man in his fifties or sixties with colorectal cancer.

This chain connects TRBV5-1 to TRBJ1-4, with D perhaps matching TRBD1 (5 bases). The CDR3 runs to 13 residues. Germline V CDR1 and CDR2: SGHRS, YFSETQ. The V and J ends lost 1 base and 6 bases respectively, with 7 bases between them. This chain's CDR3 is CASSLWGDEKLFF. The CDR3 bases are TGCGCCAGCAGCTTGTGGGGGGATGAAAAACTGTTTTTT. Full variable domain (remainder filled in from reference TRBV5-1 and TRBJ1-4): KAGVTQTPRYLIKTRGQQVTLSCSPISGHRSVSWYQQTPGQGLQFLFEYFSETQRNKGNFPGRFSGRQFSNSRSEMNVSTLELGDSALYLCASSLWGDEKLFFGSGTQLSVL.

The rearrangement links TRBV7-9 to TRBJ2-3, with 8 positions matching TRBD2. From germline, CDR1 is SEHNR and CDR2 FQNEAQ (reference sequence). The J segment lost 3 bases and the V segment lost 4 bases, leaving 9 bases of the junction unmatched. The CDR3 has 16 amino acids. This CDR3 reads CASSSWTSRLTDTQYF. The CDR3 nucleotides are TGTGCCAGCAGCTCCTGGACTAGCCGCCTGACAGATACGCAGTATTTT.